The 29 T cell receptor beta chains below were found in one sample sequenced in a study of response to subunit inactivated influenza vaccine. Each CDR3 protein is one row after TCRdb ran MiXCR on the RT-PCR reads. The sample includes 750,000 to 850,000 distinct CDR3 sequences, 18% of them seen just once. This specimen was PBMCs from blood, taken around 5 days after vaccination. These receptors were collected from a man aged 45-60 years who received an inactivated influenza vaccine.

This clonotype was detected a few times. The chain links TRBV7-2 to TRBJ1-2; no definite D call. Trimming pared 3 bases from V and 4 bases from J, leaving 9 bases between. Per germline, CDR1 SGHTA and CDR2 FQGNSA. This CDR3 region has 13 residues. CDR3 bases: TGTGCCAGCAGCTTGACGAGGGCCTATGGCTACACCTTC. Translation: CASSLTRAYGYTF. Supplemented by reference TRBV7-2 and TRBJ1-2, the full variable domain reads GAGVSQSPSNKVTEKGKDVELRCDPISGHTALYWYRQSLGQGLEFLIYFQGNSAPDKSGLPSDRFSAERTGGSVSTLTIQRTQQEDSAVYLCASSLTRAYGYTFGSGTRLTVV.

V is TRBV20-1 and J is TRBJ2-7, with 7 bases fitting TRBD1. Trimming took 5 bases from V and 1 from J; bases not matched to a gene: 5. This CDR3 has 13 amino acids. Germline V gives CDR1 DFQATT, CDR2 SNEGSKA (reference sequence). The CDR3 coding sequence is TGCAGTGCTCCCGGGACAGTGTCCTACGAGCAGTACTTC. Amino acid sequence: CSAPGTVSYEQYF.

This clonotype was counted between two and nine times. The rearrangement joins TRBV9 to TRBJ2-7, with D possibly being TRBD1 (6 bases). Germline V gives CDR1 SGDLS, CDR2 YYNGEE. Trimming cost V 2 bases and J 3 bases, with 12 bases left between them. The CDR3 spans 14 residues. The CDR3 reads CASSVSEGVYEQYF. The CDR3 coding sequence is TGTGCCAGCAGCGTCAGCGAGGGGGTCTACGAGCAGTACTTC.

This clonotype was counted between two and nine times. This chain links TRBV12-3 or TRBV12-4 with TRBJ2-5, with D uncertain. V was cut by 7 bases and J by 5 bases, with 14 bases left in between. CDR3 size: 13 residues. The CDR3 DNA sequence: TGTGCCAGCACCAATGGTAGGGTTGAGACCCAGTACTTC. This translates into CASTNGRVETQYF.

This clonotype has just a few counts. The chain couples TRBV9 to TRBJ2-1, with 8 nucleotides matching TRBD2. Losses at the gene ends were 3 bases for V and 7 bases for J; bases not matched to a gene: 9. In germline, CDR1 is SGDLS, CDR2 YYNGEE. The CDR3 consists of 15 residues. Here the CDR3 DNA reads TGTGCCAGCAGCGCCCTCGGGGGGGGTAGTAATGAGCAGTTCTTC. As protein: CASSALGGGSNEQFF. Complete variable domain (other parts from reference TRBV9 and TRBJ2-1): DSGVTQTPKHLITATGQRVTLRCSPRSGDLSVYWYQQSLDQGLQFLIQYYNGEERAKGNILERFSAQQFPDLHSELNLSSLELGDSALYFCASSALGGGSNEQFFGPGTRLTVL.

This clonotype was counted ten times or more. V usage is TRBV12-3 or TRBV12-4 and J usage is TRBJ1-5, with a possible D match to TRBD1 (5 bases). Trimming stripped 6 bases from V and 3 bases from J, with 15 bases between. The CDR3 contains 15 residues. The CDR3 DNA follows: TGTGCCAGCAGCGGATCGGGGCCCCCCAATCAGCCCCAGCATTTT. This translates into CASSGSGPPNQPQHF.

The sample holds a few counts of this clonotype. This sequence joins TRBV10-3 and TRBJ2-7; D gene ambiguous. With 4 bases removed from V and 3 bases from J, the gap between germline ends came to 7 bases. This CDR3 is built from 12 residues. The germline CDR1 and CDR2 sequences are ENHRY and SYGVKD. CDR3 loop: CAISAAYYEQYF. CDR3 DNA sequence: TGTGCCATCAGTGCAGCATACTACGAGCAGTACTTC.

This clonotype appeared many times. The rearrangement joins TRBV12-3 or TRBV12-4 to TRBJ2-3; no clear D gene. The length of the CDR3 is 13 residues. V lost 3 bases to trimming and J lost 6 bases, with 10 bases between them. This CDR3 is CASSLRPGDTQYF. CDR3 bases: TGTGCCAGCAGTTTGAGACCCGGGGATACGCAGTATTTT.

This clonotype was observed at least ten times. V gene TRBV4-2 combines with J gene TRBJ2-3, with D perhaps matching TRBD1 or TRBD2 (5 bases each). CDR1 and CDR2 (germline): LGHNA, YNFKEQ. The CDR3 is 14 amino acids. V lost 1 base and J lost 5, with 10 bases in between. DNA for the CDR3: TGTGCCAGCAGCCAAGCAGGGAGTGGAGATACGCAGTATTTT. Amino acid sequence: CASSQAGSGDTQYF.

This clonotype was seen only a few times. The chain joins TRBV6-2 or TRBV6-3 to TRBJ1-2; no firm D call. This CDR3 has 14 residues. V lost 6 bases and J 6 bases, leaving 17 bases between the germline ends. Germline values: CDR1 MNHEY, CDR2 SVGEGT. The CDR3 spells CASSHRRSGNGYTF. CDR3 DNA: TGTGCCAGCAGCCACCGGAGAAGCGGTAATGGCTACACCTTC.

This CDR3 is CASSVETRSNSPLHF. The CDR3 bases are TGTGCCAGCAGCGTAGAGACAAGGTCAAATTCACCCCTCCACTTT. The V gene is TRBV9, the J gene TRBJ1-6; no clear D. Trimming cost V 0 bases and J 7 bases, with 11 bases left between them. Germline loops: CDR1 SGDLS, CDR2 YYNGEE. The CDR3 is 15 amino acids. The full variable domain, with the rest looked up from reference TRBV9 and TRBJ1-6, is DSGVTQTPKHLITATGQRVTLRCSPRSGDLSVYWYQQSLDQGLQFLIQYYNGEERAKGNILERFSAQQFPDLHSELNLSSLELGDSALYFCASSVETRSNSPLHFGNGTRLTVT.

The V gene is TRBV29-1, the J gene TRBJ2-7; D is undetermined. Germline V lookup: CDR1 SQVTM, CDR2 ANQGSEA. V lost 6 bases to trimming and J lost 0 bases, with 15 bases between them. The CDR3 is made up of 14 amino acids. CDR3 bases: TGCAGCGTGATGGTAGGTCGCCTCTCCTACGAGCAGTACTTC. Protein: CSVMVGRLSYEQYF.

The chain couples TRBV6-2 or TRBV6-3 to TRBJ2-7; D not resolved. Germline loops: CDR1 MNHEY, CDR2 SVGEGT. CDR3 length: 13 amino acids. Trimming took 4 bases from V and 0 from J, leaving 7 bases between them. CDR3 protein: CASSFRTSYEQYF. The CDR3 DNA reads TGTGCCAGCAGTTTCAGGACCTCCTACGAGCAGTACTTC.

The sample holds a few counts of this clonotype. The rearrangement joins TRBV28 to TRBJ2-5; D perhaps matches TRBD2 (5 bases). The length of the CDR3 is 14 residues. Germline assignment: CDR1 MDHEN and CDR2 SYDVKM. V was pared by 10 bases and J by 0 bases, with 15 bases between. The CDR3 coding sequence is TGTGCCACCGCTCCCCAGCGGTACCAAGAGACCCAGTACTTC. Residues: CATAPQRYQETQYF.

The chain carries TRBV10-3 and TRBJ1-2; D is possibly TRBD1 (6 bases). The V end lost 2 bases, the J end lost 6 bases, and 10 bases lay between the germline ends. Germline V lookup: CDR1 ENHRY, CDR2 SYGVKD. This CDR3 contains 13 residues. The CDR3 protein is CAISEGTSDGYTF. In DNA form, the CDR3 reads TGTGCCATCAGTGAGGGGACATCGGATGGCTACACCTTC.

This clonotype occurred many times. The chain employs TRBV3-1 and TRBJ2-2; D is uncertain. Germline V gene lookup returns CDR1 LGHDT and CDR2 YNNKEL (reference sequence). The V end lost 6 bases, the J end lost 1 base, and 9 bases lay between the germline ends. CDR3 length: 14 residues. This CDR3 reads CASRRAKNTGELFF. The CDR3 DNA reads TGTGCCAGCAGAAGGGCCAAGAACACCGGGGAGCTGTTTTTT. The complete variable domain, with remaining parts taken from reference TRBV3-1 and TRBJ2-2, reads DTAVSQTPKYLVTQMGNDKSIKCEQNLGHDTMYWYKQDSKKFLKIMFSYNNKELIINETVPNRFSPKSPDKAHLNLHINSLELGDSAVYFCASRRAKNTGELFFGEGSRLTVL.

This chain uses TRBV11-2 with TRBJ1-2; the match to TRBD1 covers 8 bases. The V and J ends lost 2 bases and 5 bases, in that order; junction bases with no gene match: 7. This CDR3 contains 15 residues. The germline gives CDR1 SGHAT, CDR2 FQNNGV. CDR3 protein: CASSLSTGGDYGYTF. The CDR3 bases are TGTGCCAGCAGCTTAAGCACAGGGGGGGATTATGGCTACACCTTC.

The J gene is TRBJ2-7, the V gene TRBV20-1; 8 positions agree with TRBD1. V lost 5 bases, J lost 3 bases, and 3 bases stayed unmatched. In germline, CDR1 is DFQATT, CDR2 SNEGSKA (reference sequence). This CDR3 has 12 amino acids. The CDR3 DNA reads TGCAGTGCTGACGACAGGGGCTACGAGCAGTACTTC. Translating it yields CSADDRGYEQYF.

This clonotype showed up just a few times. The gene calls are TRBV9 and TRBJ2-7, with D maybe TRBD2 (6 bases). This CDR3 spans 16 amino acids. V lost 4 bases to trimming and J lost 0 bases, with 17 bases between them. Germline CDR1 reads SGDLS; CDR2 reads YYNGEE. In DNA form, the CDR3 reads TGTGCCAGCAGCCCTGAAGCGGGTCAATCCTCCTACGAGCAGTACTTC. Translating gives CASSPEAGQSSYEQYF.

The chain is built from TRBV13 and TRBJ2-3, with TRBD1 identical over 7 bases. V was clipped by 8 bases and J by 0 bases; unmatched bases: 5. This CDR3 spans 14 amino acids. The germline V gene encodes CDR1 PRHDT and CDR2 FYEKMQ (reference sequence). The CDR3 sequence: CASAYRGSTDTQYF. CDR3 bases: TGTGCCAGCGCATACAGGGGTAGCACAGATACGCAGTATTTT.

This clonotype was recorded once. The chain uses TRBV11-2 and TRBJ1-5; 7 bases match TRBD1. The CDR3 is made up of 13 amino acids. V gave up 5 bases and J gave up 5 bases; unmatched junction bases: 3. The V gene's germline CDR1 is SGHAT and CDR2 FQNNGV. The CDR3 here is CASSMTGYQPQHF. In DNA form, the CDR3 reads TGTGCCAGCAGCATGACAGGGTATCAGCCCCAGCATTTT.

This clonotype was counted between two and nine times. The rearrangement links TRBV7-8 to TRBJ2-5; TRBD2 matches at 10 bases. CDR1 and CDR2 (germline): SGHVS, FQNEAQ. The CDR3 runs 17 residues. The V segment lost 5 bases and the J segment 2 bases; nucleotides outside the gene matches: 11. The DNA of the CDR3 is TGTGCCAGCAGCCCTGCGACTTTAGCGGGAGGTCAAGAGACCCAGTACTTC. This encodes CASSPATLAGGQETQYF.

The chain employs TRBV13 and TRBJ2-3; TRBD2 agrees at 12 bases. This CDR3 spans 18 amino acids. With 5 bases clipped from V and 4 bases from J, the junction kept 13 bases outside the gene matches. The germline V gene encodes CDR1 PRHDT and CDR2 FYEKMQ (reference sequence). The DNA of the CDR3 is TGTGCCAGCAGCGGGACTAGCGGGTGGAATAGGTTCGCAGATACGCAGTATTTT. Its translation is CASSGTSGWNRFADTQYF.

A few counts support this clonotype. The chain joins TRBV20-1 to TRBJ2-7, with D perhaps given as TRBD1 or TRBD2 (6 bases each). The CDR3 runs 13 residues. Germline CDR1 is DFQATT and CDR2 is SNEGSKA (reference sequence). Trimming left V 2 bases short and J 4 bases short, with 12 bases between. The CDR3 nucleotides are TGCAGTGCTAGACTTGGGGGGCGGTACGAGCAGTACTTC. This gives the protein CSARLGGRYEQYF.

This chain links TRBV5-1 with TRBJ2-7, with TRBD2 matching over 7 bases. Germline CDR1 and CDR2: SGHRS and YFSETQ. The CDR3 extends over 15 amino acids. Trimming at V came to 5 bases and at J to 3 bases, leaving 11 bases not matched to a gene. This CDR3 is CASRPVYGRIYEQYF. DNA for the CDR3: TGCGCCAGCAGACCTGTCTACGGGAGGATCTACGAGCAGTACTTC.

The chain has TRBV13 and TRBJ2-7; D possibly corresponds to TRBD1 (5 bases). The CDR3 runs to 14 residues. Germline V gene sequence: CDR1 PRHDT, CDR2 FYEKMQ (reference sequence). Between the trimmed V and J ends, which lost 5 bases and 3 bases, there was a span of 14 bases. CDR3 protein: CASSLQVGGYEQYF. In DNA form, the CDR3 reads TGTGCCAGCAGCCTACAGGTGGGTGGCTACGAGCAGTACTTC.

V is TRBV6-2 or TRBV6-3 and J is TRBJ2-1; 8 positions match TRBD1. The CDR3 totals 14 residues. CDR1 and CDR2 from the germline V gene are MNHEY and SVGEGT. With 7 bases clipped from V and 8 bases from J, the junction kept 10 bases outside the gene matches. CDR3 protein: CASNFGQGKDEQFF. As DNA, the CDR3 is TGTGCCAGCAATTTCGGACAGGGAAAGGATGAGCAGTTCTTC.

The chain is built from TRBV7-9 and TRBJ1-2, with TRBD1 as a possible D gene (5 bases). The CDR3 runs 13 residues. Germline loops: CDR1 SEHNR, CDR2 FQNEAQ (reference sequence). Trimming took 4 bases from V and 6 from J, leaving 12 bases between them. The CDR3 sequence is CASSSQDSHGYTF. In DNA, the CDR3 is TGTGCCAGCAGCTCCCAAGACAGTCATGGCTACACCTTC.

This clonotype was found a few times. J is TRBJ2-1 and V is TRBV27; TRBD2 matches 9 bases. Germline V gives CDR1 MNHEY, CDR2 SMNVEV (reference sequence). J was trimmed by 3 bases and V by 3 bases; bases with no gene match: 3. The length of the CDR3 is 15 residues. The CDR3 sequence: CASSFKRGDYNEQFF. In DNA, the CDR3 is TGTGCCAGCAGTTTCAAGCGGGGGGACTACAATGAGCAGTTCTTC.